Listed here are 19 T cell receptor beta chains from one sample, sequenced in a study of cytomegalovirus exposure and HLA in healthy donors. Use of 60 Vbeta and 13 Jbeta primers characterized the PCR. Sequencing was performed with immunoSEQ multiplex PCR; in TCRdb, only in-frame clones are kept and a portion is missing. This table holds approximately 130,000 clones, roughly 80% found once. The sample was PBMCs. Every receptor here comes from a man aged 35 to 55 in good health and CMV-seronegative.

This clone occurred once. The gene calls are TRBV18 and TRBJ2-1; possibly TRBD1 for D (5 bases). The CDR3 covers 13 residues. Trimming pared 5 bases from V and 4 bases from J, leaving 9 bases between. Per the germline V gene, CDR1 is KGHSH and CDR2 is LQKENI. The CDR3 loop reads CASSAQGYNEQFF. CDR3 nucleotide sequence: TGTGCCAGCTCAGCTCAGGGTTACAATGAGCAGTTCTTC.

The chain links TRBV12-1 to TRBJ2-1; the DNA was not compared with TRBD1, the D call given in the table. TRBV12-1 is a pseudogene locus. The CDR3 has 15 amino acids. CDR3 sequence: CASSSGQGRYNEQFF. The CDR3, as DNA: TGTGCCAGCAGCTCCGGACAGGGGCGTTACAATGAGCAGTTCTTC.

The chain uses TRBV7-2 and TRBJ2-1; TRBD2 matches at 15 bases. This CDR3 is 17 amino acids long. Germline CDR1 and CDR2: SGHTA and FQGNSA. V trimming: 4 bases; J trimming: 7 bases; junction bases outside the gene matches: 8. Here the CDR3 DNA reads TGTGCCAGCAGCTCCGGACCGGGACTAGCGGGAGGTAATGAGCAGTTCTTC. The encoded protein is CASSSGPGLAGGNEQFF.

The chain uses TRBV7-3 and TRBJ2-5, with 7 bases fitting TRBD1. Germline loops: CDR1 SGHTA, CDR2 FQGTGA. The ends lost 5 bases at V and 4 bases at J; junction bases unmatched: 10. The CDR3 has 15 amino acids. CDR3 bases: TGTGCCAGCAGCCAAACAGGGGTACTAGGAGAGACCCAGTACTTC. This sequence encodes CASSQTGVLGETQYF.

This chain connects TRBV6-6 to TRBJ2-7; TRBD1 might be the D (6 bases). Trimming stripped 6 bases from V and 2 bases from J, with 11 bases between. The CDR3 is 13 amino acids. Germline V gene lookup returns CDR1 MNHNY and CDR2 SVGAGI (reference sequence). As DNA, the CDR3 is TGTGCCAGCAGCCCCGGACAGACCTACGAGCAGTACTTC. Translation: CASSPGQTYEQYF.

J is TRBJ2-3 and V is TRBV18; 9 positions match TRBD1. With 5 bases clipped from V and 1 base from J, the junction kept 4 bases outside the gene matches. The CDR3 has 15 residues. Germline CDR1 reads KGHSH; CDR2 reads LQKENI. CDR3 DNA: TGTGCCAGCTCAACTCGACAGGGGGGCACAGATACGCAGTATTTT. Its translation is CASSTRQGGTDTQYF.

The chain has TRBV19 and TRBJ1-3; 9 bases align to TRBD1. The CDR3 sequence is 15 residues long. V lost 4 bases, J lost 2 bases, and 3 bases stayed unmatched. Looked up from germline, CDR1 is LNHDA and CDR2 is SQIVND (reference sequence). In DNA form, the CDR3 reads TGTGCCAGTAGTAACACAGGGGGCACTGGAAACACCATATATTTT. Its protein is CASSNTGGTGNTIYF.

This clone was counted between two and nine times. Other DNA sequences in this sample translate to the same CDR3. This rearrangement joins TRBV2 to TRBJ2-1; TRBD1 might be the D (6 bases). V was clipped by 4 bases and J by 2 bases, with 6 bases between them. CDR1 and CDR2 (germline): SNHLY, FYNNEI. CDR3 length: 13 amino acids. CDR3 DNA: TGTGCCAGCAGTGGGGGGCCCTACAATGAGCAGTTCTTC. Protein: CASSGGPYNEQFF.

The rearrangement uses TRBV19 and TRBJ2-7; D perhaps matches TRBD1 (5 bases). V dropped 7 bases and J dropped 0 bases, with 13 bases sitting between them. Germline V lookup: CDR1 LNHDA, CDR2 SQIVND (reference sequence). The CDR3 is 14 amino acids. Written as DNA, the CDR3 is TGTGCCAGTAAACCCCAGGGTAACTCCTACGAGCAGTACTTC. Translated, it gives CASKPQGNSYEQYF.

The CDR3 DNA reads TGTGCCAGTAGTAGACAGCCCAGGATGTGCGGCTACACCTTC. Protein sequence: CASSRQPRMCGYTF. V usage is TRBV19 and J usage is TRBJ1-2, with a possible D match to TRBD1 (5 bases). The ends were cut back, 4 bases at V and 8 bases at J, with 17 bases in the middle. The CDR3 spans 14 residues. Germline CDR1 LNHDA, CDR2 SQIVND (reference sequence).

V usage is TRBV5-5 and J usage is TRBJ2-7, with D maybe TRBD1 (6 bases). The CDR3 totals 14 residues. Germline V gives CDR1 SGHKS, CDR2 YYEKEE (reference sequence). Trimming cost V 4 bases and J 2 bases, with 13 bases left between them. This CDR3 is CASSAETGAYEQYF. The CDR3 region has the DNA TGTGCCAGCAGCGCCGAGACAGGAGCCTACGAGCAGTACTTC.

V gene TRBV28 combines with J gene TRBJ2-3; 7 bases map to TRBD1. The CDR3 has 14 residues. Germline V gene data show CDR1 as MDHEN and CDR2 as SYDVKM. The ends lost 3 bases at V and 2 bases at J; junction bases unmatched: 2. CDR3 sequence reads: CASSLGTVTDTQYF. CDR3 bases: TGTGCCAGCAGTTTGGGGACAGTCACAGATACGCAGTATTTT.

The J gene is TRBJ2-5, the V gene TRBV13; 9 bases are a match to TRBD2. J was trimmed by 2 bases and V by 5 bases; bases with no gene match: 9. Germline-derived CDR1 and CDR2 are PRHDT and FYEKMQ (reference sequence). This CDR3 comprises 16 residues. The CDR3 sequence: CASSARRLAEQETQYF. The CDR3 DNA sequence: TGTGCCAGCAGCGCCCGCAGACTAGCGGAGCAAGAGACCCAGTACTTC.

V gene TRBV21-1 combines with J gene TRBJ1-5; the tabulated D call, TRBD1, remains unverified against the DNA. TRBV21-1 is described as a pseudogene. The CDR3 totals 15 residues. The CDR3 region has the DNA TGTGCCAGCAGCGCCCCTACACAGGGGAATCAGCCCCAGCATTTT. Its protein product is CASSAPTQGNQPQHF.

V is TRBV4-3 and J is TRBJ1-2; possible D gene TRBD1, 5 bases. V gave up 0 bases and J gave up 8 bases, with 13 bases separating them. The CDR3 has 14 amino acids. Germline V gene lookup returns CDR1 LGHNA and CDR2 YSLEER. This chain's CDR3 is CASSQDKSQGGYTF. The CDR3, as DNA: TGCGCCAGCAGCCAAGATAAAAGCCAGGGCGGCTACACCTTC.

The CDR3 DNA is TGTGCCAGTAGTATAGGCAGGCACTACGAGCAGTACTTC. Translating it yields CASSIGRHYEQYF. The chain links TRBV19 to TRBJ2-7; D is ambiguous. V was pared by 1 base and J by 3 bases, with 7 bases between. The CDR3 spans 13 residues. CDR1 is LNHDA and CDR2 is SQIVND in the germline V gene (reference sequence).

The chain carries TRBV7-3 and TRBJ2-1; D is possibly TRBD2 (5 bases). The CDR3 covers 15 residues. V lost 5 bases and J 6 bases, leaving 17 bases between the germline ends. Germline CDR1 and CDR2: SGHTA and FQGTGA. The CDR3, as DNA: TGTGCCAGCAGCCCCGAGAGGGCCGGTGTCAATGAGCAGTTCTTC. Its protein is CASSPERAGVNEQFF.

V usage is TRBV29-1 and J usage is TRBJ2-1, with 10 bases identical to TRBD2. V lost 5 bases to trimming and J lost 8 bases; unmatched junction nucleotides: 12. Germline V gene data show CDR1 as SQVTM and CDR2 as ANQGSEA. The CDR3 covers 15 residues. The CDR3 DNA is TGCAGCGTTACCTTGCCTAGCGGGAGAGGACATGAGCAGTTCTTC. This gives the protein CSVTLPSGRGHEQFF.

This clone was recorded only once. The V call is TRBV9, the J call TRBJ1-4, with 8 positions matching TRBD1. This CDR3 has 17 amino acids. J was trimmed by 5 bases and V by 2 bases; bases with no gene match: 11. CDR1 is SGDLS, CDR2 YYNGEE, per germline. The CDR3 loop is CASSVGQGLGENEKLFF. As DNA, the CDR3 is TGTGCCAGCAGCGTCGGACAGGGTCTCGGGGAAAATGAAAAACTGTTTTTT.